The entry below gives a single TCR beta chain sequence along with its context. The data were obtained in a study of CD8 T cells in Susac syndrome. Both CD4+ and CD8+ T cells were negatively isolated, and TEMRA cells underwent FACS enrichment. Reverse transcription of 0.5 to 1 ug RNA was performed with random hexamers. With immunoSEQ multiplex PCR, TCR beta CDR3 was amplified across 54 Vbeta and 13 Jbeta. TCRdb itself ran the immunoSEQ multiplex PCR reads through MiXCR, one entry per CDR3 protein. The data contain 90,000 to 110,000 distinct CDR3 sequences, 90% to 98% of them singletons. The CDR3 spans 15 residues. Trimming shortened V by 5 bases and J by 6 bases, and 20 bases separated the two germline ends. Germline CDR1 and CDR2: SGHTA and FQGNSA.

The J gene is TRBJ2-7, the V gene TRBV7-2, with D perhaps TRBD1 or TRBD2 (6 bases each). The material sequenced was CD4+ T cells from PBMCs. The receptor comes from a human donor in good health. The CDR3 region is CASSLGGSGFPEQYF. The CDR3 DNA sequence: TGTGCCAGCAGCCTAGGGGGTAGCGGATTCCCCGAGCAGTACTTC.